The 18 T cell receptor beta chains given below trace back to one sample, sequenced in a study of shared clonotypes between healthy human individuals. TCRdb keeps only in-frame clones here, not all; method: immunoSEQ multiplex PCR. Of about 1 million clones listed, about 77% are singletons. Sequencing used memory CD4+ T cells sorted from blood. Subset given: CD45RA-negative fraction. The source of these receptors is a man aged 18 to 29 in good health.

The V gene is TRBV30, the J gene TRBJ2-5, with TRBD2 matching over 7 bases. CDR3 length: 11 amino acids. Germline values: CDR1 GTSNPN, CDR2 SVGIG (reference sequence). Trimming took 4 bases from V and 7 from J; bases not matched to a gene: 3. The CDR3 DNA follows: TGTGCCTGGACCGGCGGGGGGACCCAGTACTTC. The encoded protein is CAWTGGGTQYF.

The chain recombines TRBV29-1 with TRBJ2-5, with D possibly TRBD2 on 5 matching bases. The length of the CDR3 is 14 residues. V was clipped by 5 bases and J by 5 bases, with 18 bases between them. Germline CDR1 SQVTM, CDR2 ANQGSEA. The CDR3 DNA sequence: TGCAGCGTTACTCGAGGGATGATAAGGGAGACCCAGTACTTC. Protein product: CSVTRGMIRETQYF.

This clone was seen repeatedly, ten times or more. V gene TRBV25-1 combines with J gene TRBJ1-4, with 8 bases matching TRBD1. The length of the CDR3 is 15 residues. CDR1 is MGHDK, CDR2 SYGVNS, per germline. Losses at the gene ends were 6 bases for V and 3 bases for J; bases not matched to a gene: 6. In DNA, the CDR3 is TGTGCCAGCAGAGGACAGGGTGGGTCTAATGAAAAACTGTTTTTT. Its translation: CASRGQGGSNEKLFF.

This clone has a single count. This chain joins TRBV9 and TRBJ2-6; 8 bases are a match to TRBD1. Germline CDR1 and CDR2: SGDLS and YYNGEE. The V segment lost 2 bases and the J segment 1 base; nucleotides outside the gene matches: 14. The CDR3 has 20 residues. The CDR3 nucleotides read TGTGCCAGCAGCGTCCGACCTTCGACAGGGGTAGGATCTGGGGCCAACGTCCTGACTTTC. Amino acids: CASSVRPSTGVGSGANVLTF.

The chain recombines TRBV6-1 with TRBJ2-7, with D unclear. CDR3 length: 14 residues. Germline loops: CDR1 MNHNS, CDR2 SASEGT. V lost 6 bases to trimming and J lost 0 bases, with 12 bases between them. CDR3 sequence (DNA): TGTGCCAGCAGAAGAGAGAGAGACTCCTACGAGCAGTACTTC. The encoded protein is CASRRERDSYEQYF.

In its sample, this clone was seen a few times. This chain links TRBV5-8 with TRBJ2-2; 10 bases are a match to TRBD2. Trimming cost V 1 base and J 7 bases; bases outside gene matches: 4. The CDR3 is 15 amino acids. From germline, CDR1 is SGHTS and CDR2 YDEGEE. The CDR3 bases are TGTGCCAGCAGCTTGCTAGCGGGAGTGATCGGGGAGCTGTTTTTT. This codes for CASSLLAGVIGELFF.

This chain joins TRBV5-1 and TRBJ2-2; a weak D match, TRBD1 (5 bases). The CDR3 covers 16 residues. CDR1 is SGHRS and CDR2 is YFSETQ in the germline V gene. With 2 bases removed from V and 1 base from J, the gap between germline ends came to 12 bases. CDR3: CASSFTGTLNTGELFF. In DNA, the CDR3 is TGCGCCAGCAGCTTTACAGGCACTTTGAACACCGGGGAGCTGTTTTTT. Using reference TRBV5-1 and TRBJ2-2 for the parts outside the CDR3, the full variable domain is KAGVTQTPRYLIKTRGQQVTLSCSPISGHRSVSWYQQTPGQGLQFLFEYFSETQRNKGNFPGRFSGRQFSNSRSEMNVSTLELGDSALYLCASSFTGTLNTGELFFGEGSRLTVL.

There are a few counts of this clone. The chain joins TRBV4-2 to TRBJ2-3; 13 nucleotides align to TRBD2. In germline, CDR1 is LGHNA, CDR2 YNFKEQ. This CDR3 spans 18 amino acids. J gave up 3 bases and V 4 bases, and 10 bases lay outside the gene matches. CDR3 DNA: TGTGCCAGCAGCCTACGACTAGCGGGGGGAAGAGAGACAGATACGCAGTATTTT. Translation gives CASSLRLAGGRETDTQYF.

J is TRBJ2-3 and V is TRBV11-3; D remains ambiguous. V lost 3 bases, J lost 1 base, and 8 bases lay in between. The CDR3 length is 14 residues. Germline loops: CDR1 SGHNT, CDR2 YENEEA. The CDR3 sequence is CASSLDGRTDTQYF. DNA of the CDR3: TGTGCCAGCAGCTTGGACGGTCGCACAGATACGCAGTATTTT.

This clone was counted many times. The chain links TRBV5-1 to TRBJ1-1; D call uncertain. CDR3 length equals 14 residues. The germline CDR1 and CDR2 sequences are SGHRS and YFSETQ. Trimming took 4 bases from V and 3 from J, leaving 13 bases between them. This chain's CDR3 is CASSLTGADTEAFF. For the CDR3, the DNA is TGCGCCAGCAGCCTAACCGGAGCGGACACTGAAGCTTTCTTT. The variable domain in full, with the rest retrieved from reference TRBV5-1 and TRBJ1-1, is KAGVTQTPRYLIKTRGQQVTLSCSPISGHRSVSWYQQTPGQGLQFLFEYFSETQRNKGNFPGRFSGRQFSNSRSEMNVSTLELGDSALYLCASSLTGADTEAFFGQGTRLTVV.

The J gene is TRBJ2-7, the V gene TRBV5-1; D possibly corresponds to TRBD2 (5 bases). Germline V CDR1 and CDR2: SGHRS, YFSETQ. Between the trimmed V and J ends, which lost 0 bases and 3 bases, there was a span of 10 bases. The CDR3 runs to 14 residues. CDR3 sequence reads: CASSLVDSLYEQYF. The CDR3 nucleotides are TGCGCCAGCAGCTTGGTGGACTCTCTCTACGAGCAGTACTTC.

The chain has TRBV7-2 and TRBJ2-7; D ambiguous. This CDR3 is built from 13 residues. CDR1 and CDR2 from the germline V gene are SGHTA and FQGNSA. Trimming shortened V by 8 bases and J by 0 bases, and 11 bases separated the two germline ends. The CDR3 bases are TGTGCCAGCCTCACCGGTTACTCCTACGAGCAGTACTTC. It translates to CASLTGYSYEQYF.

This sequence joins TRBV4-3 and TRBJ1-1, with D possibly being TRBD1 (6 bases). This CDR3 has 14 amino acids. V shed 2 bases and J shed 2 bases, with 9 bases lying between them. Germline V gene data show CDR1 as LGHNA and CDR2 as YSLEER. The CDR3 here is CASSQQGSNTEAFF. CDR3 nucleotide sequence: TGCGCCAGCAGCCAACAGGGGTCCAACACTGAAGCTTTCTTT.

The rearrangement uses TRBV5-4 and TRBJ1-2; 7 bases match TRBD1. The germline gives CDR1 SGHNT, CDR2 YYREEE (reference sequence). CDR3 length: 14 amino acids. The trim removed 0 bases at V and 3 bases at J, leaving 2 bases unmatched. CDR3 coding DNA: TGTGCCAGCAGCTTGGGAACAGGGGACTATGGCTACACCTTC. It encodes CASSLGTGDYGYTF.

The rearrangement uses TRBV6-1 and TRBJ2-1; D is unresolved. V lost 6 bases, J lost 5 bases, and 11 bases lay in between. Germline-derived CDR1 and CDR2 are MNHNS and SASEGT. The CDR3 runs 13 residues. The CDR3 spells CASRTSGNNEQFF. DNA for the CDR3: TGTGCCAGCAGGACCTCGGGCAACAATGAGCAGTTCTTC.

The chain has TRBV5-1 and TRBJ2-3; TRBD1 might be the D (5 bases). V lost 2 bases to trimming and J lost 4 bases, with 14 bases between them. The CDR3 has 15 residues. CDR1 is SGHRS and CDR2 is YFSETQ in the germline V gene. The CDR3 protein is CASSFTGIRADTQYF. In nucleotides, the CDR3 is TGCGCCAGCAGCTTCACAGGAATCAGGGCAGATACGCAGTATTTT.

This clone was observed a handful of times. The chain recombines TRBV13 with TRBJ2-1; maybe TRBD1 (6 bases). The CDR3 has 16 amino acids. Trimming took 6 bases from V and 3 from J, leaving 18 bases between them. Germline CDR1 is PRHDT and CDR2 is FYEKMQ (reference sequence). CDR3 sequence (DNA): TGTGCCAGCAGTTTCGAGGGGGTCACAGGCTACAATGAGCAGTTCTTC. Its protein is CASSFEGVTGYNEQFF. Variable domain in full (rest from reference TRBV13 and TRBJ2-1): AAGVIQSPRHLIKEKRETATLKCYPIPRHDTVYWYQQGPGQDPQFLISFYEKMQSDKGSIPDRFSAQQFSDYHSELNMSSLELGDSALYFCASSFEGVTGYNEQFFGPGTRLTVL.

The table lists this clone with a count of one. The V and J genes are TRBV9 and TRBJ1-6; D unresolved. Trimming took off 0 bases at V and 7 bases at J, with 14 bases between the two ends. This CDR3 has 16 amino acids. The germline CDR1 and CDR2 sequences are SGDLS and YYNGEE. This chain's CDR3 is CASSVGPAGTNSPLHF. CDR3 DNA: TGTGCCAGCAGCGTAGGTCCGGCGGGTACCAATTCACCCCTCCACTTT.